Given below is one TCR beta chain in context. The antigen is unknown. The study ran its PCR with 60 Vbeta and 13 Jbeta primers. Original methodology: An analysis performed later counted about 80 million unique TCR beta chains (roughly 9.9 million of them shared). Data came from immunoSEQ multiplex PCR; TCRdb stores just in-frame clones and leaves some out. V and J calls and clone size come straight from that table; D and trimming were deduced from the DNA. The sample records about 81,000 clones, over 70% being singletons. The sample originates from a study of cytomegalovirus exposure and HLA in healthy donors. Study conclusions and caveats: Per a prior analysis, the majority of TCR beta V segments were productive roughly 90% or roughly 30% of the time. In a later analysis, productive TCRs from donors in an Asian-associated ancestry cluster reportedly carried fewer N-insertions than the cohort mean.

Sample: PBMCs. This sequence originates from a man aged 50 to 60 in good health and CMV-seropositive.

CDR3 residues: CASSGPLSWEEETQYF. DNA for the CDR3: TGTGCCAGCAGCGGCCCCCTTAGTTGGGAGGAAGAGACCCAGTACTTC. The rearrangement links TRBV9 to TRBJ2-5, with a tentative D call TRBD2 (6 bases). Trimming took off 3 bases at V and 3 bases at J, with 18 bases between the two ends. Germline loops: CDR1 SGDLS, CDR2 YYNGEE. The CDR3 consists of 16 residues.